This passage covers 13 T cell receptor beta chains from one sample sequenced in a study of CD4 T cells in relation to SARS-CoV-2 and coronaviruses. The antigens for these receptors are not known. Using immunoSEQ multiplex PCR, the repertoire was profiled, and TCRdb retains in-frame clones only, with some absent. Among about 38,000 clones listed, approximately 81% were seen once. The sequenced material came from naive CD4+ T cells from PBMCs, cultured in vitro. Documented subset: naive CD4+ T cells isolated by negative enrichment. The receptors come from an adult with COVID-19.

This clone occurred a few times. The rearrangement joins TRBV18 to TRBJ2-7; D perhaps matches TRBD2 (6 bases). The CDR3 is made up of 13 amino acids. Germline CDR1 and CDR2: KGHSH and LQKENI. Deletions cut 2 bases from V and 4 bases from J, with 9 bases between. In nucleotides, the CDR3 is TGTGCCAGCTCACCAGGGAGGACTTACGAGCAGTACTTC. It is translated as CASSPGRTYEQYF.

The rearrangement links TRBV11-2 to TRBJ2-2, with D possibly matching TRBD1 (6 bases). CDR3 length: 16 residues. Trimming stripped 0 bases from V and 6 bases from J, with 14 bases between. CDR1 SGHAT and CDR2 FQNNGV come from the germline V gene. As DNA, the CDR3 is TGTGCCAGCAGCTTAGAAGGGGGTCATAGGTCCGGGGAGCTGTTTTTT. The encoded protein is CASSLEGGHRSGELFF. The entire variable domain, with the rest obtained from reference TRBV11-2 and TRBJ2-2, is as follows: EAGVAQSPRYKIIEKRQSVAFWCNPISGHATLYWYQQILGQGPKLLIQFQNNGVVDDSQLPKDRFSAERLKGVDSTLKIQPAKLEDSAVYLCASSLEGGHRSGELFFGEGSRLTVL.

The chain combines TRBV14 with TRBJ2-7, with D tentatively TRBD1 (6 bases). V was shortened by 1 base and J by 3 bases, with 16 bases between the two germline ends. CDR1 SGHDN and CDR2 FVKESK come from the germline V gene. This CDR3 region has 16 residues. The CDR3 DNA is TGTGCCAGCAGCCAAGGGTGGATCAGGGGCTACTACGAGCAGTACTTC. As protein: CASSQGWIRGYYEQYF.

V gene TRBV5-6 combines with J gene TRBJ2-7; 7 nucleotides match TRBD1. CDR1 is SGHDT, CDR2 YYEEEE, per germline. There are 13 residues in the CDR3. Germline trimming cut 2 bases from V and 6 bases from J; bases unmatched to any gene: 5. CDR3 sequence: CASSLPDRAEQYF. CDR3 nucleotides: TGTGCCAGCAGCTTACCAGACAGGGCCGAGCAGTACTTC.

This clone appeared a few times. The V and J genes are TRBV5-5 and TRBJ2-7; D perhaps matches TRBD2 (5 bases). Trimming took 4 bases from V and 2 from J, leaving 13 bases between them. Germline V CDR1 and CDR2: SGHKS, YYEKEE (reference sequence). The CDR3 runs to 14 residues. The CDR3 here is CASSDTGNPYEQYF. CDR3 coding DNA: TGTGCCAGCAGCGATACGGGGAACCCCTACGAGCAGTACTTC.

The V gene is TRBV7-8, the J gene TRBJ1-2; D possibly corresponds to TRBD1 (5 bases). From germline, CDR1 is SGHVS and CDR2 FQNEAQ. The CDR3 is 16 amino acids. Trimming took off 1 base at V and 5 bases at J, with 17 bases between the two ends. Written as DNA, the CDR3 is TGTGCCAGCAGCTTAGAGGCGGCGGGGGGTTTTTATGGCTACACCTTC. Its protein product is CASSLEAAGGFYGYTF. The full variable domain, completed using reference TRBV7-8 and TRBJ1-2, is GAGVSQSPRYKVAKRGQDVALRCDPISGHVSLFWYQQALGQGPEFLTYFQNEAQLDKSGLPSDRFFAERPEGSVSTLKIQRTQQEDSAVYLCASSLEAAGGFYGYTFGSGTRLTVV.

This chain connects TRBV3-1 (or the pseudogene TRBV3-2) to TRBJ1-4; 8 bases match TRBD1. Germline CDR1 reads LGHDT; CDR2 reads YNNKEL (reference sequence). Trimming took 3 bases from V and 8 from J; bases not matched to a gene: 14. This CDR3 comprises 17 residues. The CDR3 spells CASSHPKVGQGREKLFF. The DNA of the CDR3 is TGTGCCAGCAGCCACCCGAAGGTCGGACAGGGAAGAGAAAAACTGTTTTTT.

The V call is TRBV5-1, the J call TRBJ2-7; 8 nucleotides line up with TRBD2. Germline-derived CDR1 and CDR2 are SGHRS and YFSETQ. The CDR3 extends over 15 amino acids. The J segment lost 7 bases and the V segment lost 1 base, leaving 10 bases of the junction unmatched. The chain's CDR3 is CASSLLSGSSQEQYF. In DNA form, the CDR3 reads TGCGCCAGCAGCTTGCTCAGCGGGAGTTCGCAAGAGCAGTACTTC.

The chain recombines TRBV2 with TRBJ2-2, with 13 positions matching TRBD2. Germline CDR1 reads SNHLY; CDR2 reads FYNNEI. The CDR3 has 17 amino acids. V shed 1 base, J shed 3 bases, and the junction held 2 bases outside the gene matches. The CDR3 spells CASSEVGLAGYTGELFF. CDR3 bases: TGTGCCAGCAGTGAAGTGGGACTAGCGGGATACACCGGGGAGCTGTTTTTT. Drawing the rest from reference TRBV2 and TRBJ2-2, the complete variable domain is EPEVTQTPSHQVTQMGQEVILRCVPISNHLYFYWYRQILGQKVEFLVSFYNNEISEKSEIFDDQFSVERPDGSNFTLKIRSTKLEDSAMYFCASSEVGLAGYTGELFFGEGSRLTVL.

The chain joins TRBV25-1 to TRBJ1-1; TRBD1 is a possible D gene (5 bases). Between the trimmed V and J ends, which lost 8 bases and 1 base, there was a span of 11 bases. CDR3 length equals 13 residues. CDR1 MGHDK and CDR2 SYGVNS come from the germline V gene. The CDR3 DNA reads as TGTGCCAGCGCTGTCGGGGCGAACACTGAAGCTTTCTTT. This codes for CASAVGANTEAFF.

V is TRBV15 and J is TRBJ1-2; 8 bases align to TRBD1. The V segment lost 8 bases and the J segment 1 base; nucleotides outside the gene matches: 12. This CDR3 has 16 residues. Looked up from germline, CDR1 is LNHNV and CDR2 is YYDKDF (reference sequence). DNA for the CDR3: TGTGCCACCCAGAGCTGGACAGGGACGAATAACTATGGCTACACCTTC. This translates into CATQSWTGTNNYGYTF.

This sequence joins TRBV7-2 and TRBJ2-7; TRBD1 is a possible D gene (6 bases). The V gene's germline CDR1 is SGHTA and CDR2 FQGNSA. V lost 2 bases to trimming and J lost 1 base, with 21 bases between them. CDR3 length: 18 residues. The CDR3 is CASSLRGDRQALSYEQYF. CDR3 sequence (DNA): TGTGCCAGCAGCTTAAGGGGTGATAGACAGGCCTTATCCTACGAGCAGTACTTC.

The rearrangement links TRBV27 to TRBJ2-3; TRBD2 matches 7 bases. V dropped 6 bases and J dropped 2; count of bases not matched to a gene: 14. Germline loops: CDR1 MNHEY, CDR2 SMNVEV (reference sequence). This CDR3 is 17 amino acids long. The CDR3 sequence is CASRTYDRLANTDTQYF. The CDR3 DNA follows: TGTGCCAGCAGAACTTACGACAGACTAGCTAACACAGATACGCAGTATTTT.